The entry that follows covers one T cell receptor (beta chain) sequence. Its specificity is not known. Unfractionated whole blood yielded the extracted total RNA. TCRdb redid the calling of the 5' RACE reads with MiXCR, one entry per CDR3 protein. This sample has about 140,000 distinct CDR3 sequences, with 4.1% found just once. This entry is derived from a study of human T cells and chemical hapten exposure. General study points: The number of TCRs over 1 in 1000 frequency stayed unchanged after DPC.

Germline V lookup: CDR1 SGHNT, CDR2 YENEEA. V was clipped by 5 bases and J by 8 bases; unmatched bases: 6. The CDR3 contains 14 residues. The chain combines TRBV11-3 with TRBJ2-1; 10 nucleotides line up with TRBD2. This clonotype was sampled from a female donor in good health. The CDR3 nucleotides are TGTGCCAGCAGCGTACTAGCGGGGTCTGATGAGCAGTTCTTC. Its translation: CASSVLAGSDEQFF.